This TCR beta chain was captured in a study of post-analysis software for immune sequencing data. Study-level findings and limits: When patients were compared with controls, 4 or 5 TRBV segments were more frequent, TRBV5-6, TRBV5-1 and TRBV20-1 among them. For normalized Chao1 diversity, multiple sclerosis patients scored significantly lower than controls did.

Unique-molecular-identifier-tagged TCR beta cDNA libraries were used. Each sample of 1 to 10 million input T cells yielded about 500,000 cDNA molecules, so each molecule approximated one T cell. TCRdb reanalysed the PCR reads using MiXCR and keeps one entry per CDR3 protein. The table records roughly 580,000 distinct CDR3 sequences, around 44% of them present only once. Comment on this clonotype: Its antigen is undetermined.

Looked up from germline, CDR1 is SGHRS and CDR2 is YFSETQ. The CDR3 is 15 residues long. The junction had 6 bases not matched to a gene; V was cut back by 0 bases and J by 4 bases. This clonotype was sampled from a girl aged 5-17 years with multiple sclerosis. V usage is TRBV5-1 and J usage is TRBJ2-7, with 8 bases aligning to TRBD1. Sequencing was performed on blood. CDR3 region: CASSLGAGGRYEQYF. The CDR3 region has the DNA TGCGCCAGCAGCTTGGGGGCAGGGGGCAGGTACGAGCAGTACTTC.